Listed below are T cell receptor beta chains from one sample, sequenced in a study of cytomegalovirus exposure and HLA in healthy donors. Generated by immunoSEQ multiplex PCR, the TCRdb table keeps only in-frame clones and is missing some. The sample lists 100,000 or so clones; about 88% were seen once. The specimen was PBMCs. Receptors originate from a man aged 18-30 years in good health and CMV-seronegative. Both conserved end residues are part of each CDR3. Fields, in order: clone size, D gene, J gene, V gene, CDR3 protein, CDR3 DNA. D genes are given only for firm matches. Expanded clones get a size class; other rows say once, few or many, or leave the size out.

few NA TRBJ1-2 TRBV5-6 CASSPPGAGTGRGYTF TGTGCCAGCAGTCCGCCCGGGGCAGGAACAGGGCGAGGCTACACCTTC
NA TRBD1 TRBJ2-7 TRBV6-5 CASRGTGRYEQYF TGTGCCAGCAGAGGGACAGGACGCTACGAGCAGTACTTC
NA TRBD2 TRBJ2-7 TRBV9 CASSVTSGSSEQYF TGTGCCAGCAGCGTAACTAGCGGGAGCAGCGAGCAGTACTTC
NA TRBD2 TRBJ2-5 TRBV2 CASSDWGLAGVSETQYF TGTGCCAGCAGTGATTGGGGGCTAGCGGGAGTATCAGAGACCCAGTACTTC
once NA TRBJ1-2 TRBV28 CASEVPSTRDGYTF TGTGCCAGCGAAGTCCCATCGACGAGGGATGGCTACACCTTC
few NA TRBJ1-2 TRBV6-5 CASSYGSYYGYTF TGTGCCAGCAGTTACGGTAGCTACTATGGCTACACCTTC
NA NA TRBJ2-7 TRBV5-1 CASSLGSDQGTYEQYF TGCGCCAGCAGCTTGGGCAGCGATCAAGGAACCTACGAGCAGTACTTC
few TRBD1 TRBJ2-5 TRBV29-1 CSVDGVVAWDRGEETQYF TGCAGCGTTGACGGGGTAGTGGCCTGGGACAGGGGAGAAGAGACCCAGTACTTC
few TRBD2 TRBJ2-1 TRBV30 CAWSVMWLAGGGGEQFF TGTGCCTGGAGTGTAATGTGGCTAGCGGGAGGAGGGGGGGAGCAGTTCTTC
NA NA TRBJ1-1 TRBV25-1 CASTRGGVMNTEAFF TGTGCCAGCACCCGAGGGGGGGTAATGAACACTGAAGCTTTCTTT
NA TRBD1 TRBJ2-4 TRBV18 CASSPPPGTGKYF TGTGCCAGCTCACCCCCCCCCGGGACAGGGAAGTACTTC
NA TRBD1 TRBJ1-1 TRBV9 CASSVGDRANTEAFF TGTGCCAGCAGCGTGGGGGACAGGGCGAACACTGAAGCTTTCTTT
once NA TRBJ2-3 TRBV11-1 CASSRPGTPLAQYF TGTGCCAGCAGCCGGCCCGGGACTCCTCTTGCGCAGTATTTT
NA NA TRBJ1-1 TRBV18 CASSRAQGGGTEAFF TGTGCCAGCTCACGGGCACAGGGTGGGGGAACTGAAGCTTTCTTT
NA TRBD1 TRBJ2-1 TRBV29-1 CSVSGPRTGKRTYNEQFF TGCAGCGTTTCGGGACCGCGGACAGGGAAAAGGACCTACAATGAGCAGTTCTTC
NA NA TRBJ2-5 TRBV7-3 CASSPEGVGETQYF TGTGCCAGCAGCCCTGAGGGGGTAGGGGAGACCCAGTACTTC
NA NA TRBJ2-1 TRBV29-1 CSGGQGYNEQFF TGCAGCGGGGGGCAGGGTTACAATGAGCAGTTCTTC
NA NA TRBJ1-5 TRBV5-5 CASSLGQGIGNQPQHF TGTGCCAGCAGCTTGGGGCAGGGGATCGGCAATCAGCCCCAGCATTTT
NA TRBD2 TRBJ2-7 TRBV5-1 CASSRGTSGKLYEQYF TGCGCCAGCAGCCGCGGGACTAGCGGGAAGTTATACGAGCAGTACTTC
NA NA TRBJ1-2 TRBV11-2 CASSLALGRGNGYTF TGTGCCAGCAGCTTAGCGCTCGGGAGGGGGAACGGCTACACCTTC
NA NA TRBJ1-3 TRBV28 CAYGNLSGNTIYF TGTGCCTACGGGAACCTCTCTGGAAACACCATATATTTT
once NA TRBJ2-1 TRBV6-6 CASSYQGTDEQFF TGTGCCAGCAGTTACCAGGGGACGGATGAGCAGTTCTTC
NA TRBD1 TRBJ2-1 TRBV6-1 CASTRQGYNEQFF TGTGCCAGTACCCGACAGGGCTACAATGAGCAGTTCTTC
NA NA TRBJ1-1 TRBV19 CASSLEVTGPTEAFF TGTGCCAGTAGCTTAGAAGTTACAGGGCCCACTGAAGCTTTCTTT
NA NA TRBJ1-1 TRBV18 CASSPDRTNTEAFF TGTGCCAGCTCACCCGACAGGACGAACACTGAAGCTTTCTTT
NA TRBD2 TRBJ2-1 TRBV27 CASSFPSGRPYNEQFF TGTGCCAGCAGTTTCCCTAGCGGAAGACCTTACAATGAGCAGTTCTTC
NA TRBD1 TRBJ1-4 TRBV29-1 CSVGQGSATNEKLFF TGCAGCGTTGGACAGGGATCCGCAACTAATGAAAAACTGTTTTTT
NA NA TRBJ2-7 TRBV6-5 CASSWSGGPGEQYF TGTGCCAGCAGTTGGTCAGGGGGGCCTGGCGAGCAGTACTTC
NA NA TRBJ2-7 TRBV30 CAWSGLRDEQYF TGTGCCTGGAGTGGGTTGAGAGACGAGCAGTACTTC
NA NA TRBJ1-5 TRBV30 CAWSMGRGNQPQHF TGTGCCTGGAGTATGGGCAGGGGTAATCAGCCCCAGCATTTT
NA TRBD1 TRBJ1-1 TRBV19 CASNPTGVGTEAFF TGTGCCAGTAACCCGACAGGGGTGGGCACTGAAGCTTTCTTT
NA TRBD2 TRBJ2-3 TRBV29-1 CSAELAGDEDTQYF TGCAGCGCCGAACTAGCGGGAGACGAAGATACGCAGTATTTT
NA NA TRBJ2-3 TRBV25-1 CASSRQASTDTQYF TGTGCCAGCAGCCGACAGGCGAGCACAGATACGCAGTATTTT
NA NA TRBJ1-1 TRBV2 CASTLRTEAFF TGTGCCAGCACCCTCCGCACTGAAGCTTTCTTT
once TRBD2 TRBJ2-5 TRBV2 CASSEGVAGELETQYF TGTGCCAGCAGTGAAGGGGTAGCGGGAGAGTTAGAGACCCAGTACTTC
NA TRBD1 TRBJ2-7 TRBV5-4 CASSHGQGRYEQYF TGTGCCAGCAGCCATGGACAGGGGCGCTACGAGCAGTACTTC
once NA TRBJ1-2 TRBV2 CASSGRGFNYGYTF TGTGCCAGCAGTGGCCGGGGTTTTAACTATGGCTACACCTTC
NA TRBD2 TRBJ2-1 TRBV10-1 CASSESGTSGSNEQFF TGCGCCAGCAGTGAGTCGGGGACTAGCGGGAGCAATGAGCAGTTCTTC
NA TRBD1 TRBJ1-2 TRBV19 CASSSREGQGAYGYTF TGTGCCAGTAGTTCCCGGGAGGGACAGGGAGCCTATGGCTACACCTTC
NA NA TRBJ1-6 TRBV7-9 CASSSDGQGGSPLHF TGTGCCAGCAGCTCCGACGGGCAGGGAGGATCACCCCTCCACTTT
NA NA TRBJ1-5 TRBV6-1 CASSIQTGRGDPQHF TGTGCCAGCAGTATACAGACAGGCCGCGGTGATCCCCAGCATTTT
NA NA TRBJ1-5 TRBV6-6 CASSLDSTQHF TGTGCCAGCAGTTTAGACAGCACCCAGCATTTT
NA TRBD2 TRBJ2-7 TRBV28 CASRETSGGSYEQYF TGTGCCAGCAGGGAAACTAGCGGGGGGTCCTACGAGCAGTACTTC
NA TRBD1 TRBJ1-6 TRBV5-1 CASSVDRVQNSPLHF TGCGCCAGCAGCGTAGACAGGGTCCAGAATTCACCCCTCCACTTT
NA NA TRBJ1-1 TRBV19 CASIAWGGAFF TGTGCCAGTATAGCCTGGGGCGGAGCTTTCTTT
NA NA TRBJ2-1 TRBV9 CASSVQGLSYNEQFF TGTGCCAGCAGCGTCCAGGGACTCTCTTACAATGAGCAGTTCTTC
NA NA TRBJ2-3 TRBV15 CATSRGRTGVRTDTQYF TGTGCCACCAGCAGAGGGAGGACGGGAGTCCGCACAGATACGCAGTATTTT